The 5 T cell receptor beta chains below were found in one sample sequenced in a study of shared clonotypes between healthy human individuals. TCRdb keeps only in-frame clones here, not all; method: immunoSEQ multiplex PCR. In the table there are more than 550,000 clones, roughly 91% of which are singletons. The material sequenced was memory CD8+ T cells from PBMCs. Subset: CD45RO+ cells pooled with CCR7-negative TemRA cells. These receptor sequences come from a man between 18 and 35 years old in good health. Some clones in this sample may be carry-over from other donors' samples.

CDR3 region: CASSASTNEKLFF. The DNA of the CDR3 is TGTGCCAGTAGCGCGTCAACTAATGAAAAACTGTTTTTT. The gene calls are TRBV19 and TRBJ1-4; D ambiguous. Germline V gene lookup returns CDR1 LNHDA and CDR2 SQIVND (reference sequence). CDR3 size: 13 residues. V shed 6 bases and J shed 0 bases, with 5 bases lying between them.

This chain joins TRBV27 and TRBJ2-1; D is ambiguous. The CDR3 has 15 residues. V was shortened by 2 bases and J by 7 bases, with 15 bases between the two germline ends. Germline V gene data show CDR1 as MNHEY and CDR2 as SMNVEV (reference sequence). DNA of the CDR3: TGTGCCAGCAGTTTAATGGCCTCTACAGTAAATGAGCAGTTCTTC. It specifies CASSLMASTVNEQFF.

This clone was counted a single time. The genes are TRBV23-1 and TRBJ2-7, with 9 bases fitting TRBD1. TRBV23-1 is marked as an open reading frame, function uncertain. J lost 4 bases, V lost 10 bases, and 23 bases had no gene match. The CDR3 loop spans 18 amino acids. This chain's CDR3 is CANPSRGTGKKFAYEQYF. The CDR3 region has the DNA TGCGCCAACCCCTCCCGGGGGACAGGGAAGAAATTTGCTTACGAGCAGTACTTC.

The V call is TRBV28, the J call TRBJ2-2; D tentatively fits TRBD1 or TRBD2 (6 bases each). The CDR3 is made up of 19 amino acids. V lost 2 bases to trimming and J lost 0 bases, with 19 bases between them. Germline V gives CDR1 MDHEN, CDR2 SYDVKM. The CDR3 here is CASSLRGATRLTNTGELFF. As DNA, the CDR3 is TGTGCCAGCAGTTTAAGGGGGGCAACCCGACTTACGAACACCGGGGAGCTGTTTTTT.

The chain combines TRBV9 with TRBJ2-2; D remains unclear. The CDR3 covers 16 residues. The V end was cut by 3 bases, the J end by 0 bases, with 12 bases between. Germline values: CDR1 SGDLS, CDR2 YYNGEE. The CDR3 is CASSDRHPTNTGELFF. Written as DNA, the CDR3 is TGTGCCAGCAGCGACAGACACCCCACGAACACCGGGGAGCTGTTTTTT.